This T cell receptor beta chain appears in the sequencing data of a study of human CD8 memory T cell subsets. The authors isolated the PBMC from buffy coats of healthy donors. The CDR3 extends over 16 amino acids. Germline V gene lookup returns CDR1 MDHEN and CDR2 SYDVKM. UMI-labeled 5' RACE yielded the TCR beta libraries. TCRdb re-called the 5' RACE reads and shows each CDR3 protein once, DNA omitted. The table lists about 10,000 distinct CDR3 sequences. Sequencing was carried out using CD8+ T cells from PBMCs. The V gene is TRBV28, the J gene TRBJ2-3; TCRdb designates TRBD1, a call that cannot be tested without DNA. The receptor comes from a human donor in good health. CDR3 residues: CASWTPASSSTDTQYF. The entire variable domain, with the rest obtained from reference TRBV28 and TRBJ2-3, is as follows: DVKVTQSSRYLVKRTGEKVFLECVQDMDHENMFWYRQDPGLGLRLIYFSYDVKMKEKGDIPEGYSVSREKKERFSLILESASTNQTSMYLCASWTPASSSTDTQYFGPGTRLTVL.